Shown below are 19 T cell receptor beta chains from a single sample sequenced in a study of cytomegalovirus exposure and HLA in healthy donors. Primers: 60 Vbeta forward and 13 Jbeta reverse. Some clones are missing from TCRdb's copy, which holds only in-frame ones; the method was immunoSEQ multiplex PCR. The sample includes about 150,000 clones, 70% to 80% of them seen just once. The sample taken for sequencing was PBMCs. These receptors came from a woman aged 40 to 50 in good health and CMV-seronegative.

V and J are TRBV6-1 and TRBJ1-2; the D is unclear. The CDR3 totals 13 residues. Trimming stripped 4 bases from V and 8 bases from J, with 14 bases between. CDR1 is MNHNS and CDR2 is SASEGT in the germline V gene. The CDR3 reads CASSAQSSRGYTF. Written as DNA, the CDR3 is TGTGCCAGCAGTGCCCAGTCGTCCAGGGGCTACACCTTC.

This sequence joins TRBV5-1 and TRBJ2-7; 8 bases match TRBD1. The CDR3 consists of 15 residues. Germline V CDR1 and CDR2: SGHRS, YFSETQ. The V and J ends lost 4 bases and 3 bases, in that order; junction bases with no gene match: 9. The DNA of the CDR3 is TGCGCCAGCAGCACCGGACAGGGACCCATCTACGAGCAGTACTTC. This codes for CASSTGQGPIYEQYF.

This chain uses TRBV28 with TRBJ2-3, with 14 bases identical to TRBD2. Per germline, CDR1 MDHEN and CDR2 SYDVKM. The ends lost 5 bases at V and 4 bases at J; junction bases unmatched: 11. There are 18 residues in the CDR3. The CDR3 loop is CASSPAPGLAGEADTQYF. CDR3 bases: TGTGCCAGCAGTCCCGCCCCGGGACTAGCGGGAGAGGCAGATACGCAGTATTTT.

The V and J genes are TRBV5-1 and TRBJ1-1, with TRBD1 identical over 12 bases. The CDR3 extends over 21 amino acids. The germline V gene has CDR1 SGHRS and CDR2 YFSETQ. The ends lost 1 base at V and 4 bases at J; junction bases unmatched: 20. The CDR3 region has the DNA TGCGCCAGCAGCTTGTCGAATCGACTCGGGACAGGGGGCGCAACGGGCACTGAAGCTTTCTTT. This encodes CASSLSNRLGTGGATGTEAFF.

This clone was counted a few times. The CDR3 protein is CASSLDRGSGGNTIYF. In nucleotides, the CDR3 is TGTGCCAGCAGCTTGGATAGGGGGTCTGGTGGAAACACCATATATTTT. This chain connects TRBV5-4 to TRBJ1-3, with D maybe TRBD1 (6 bases). The germline V gene has CDR1 SGHNT and CDR2 YYREEE (reference sequence). V was clipped by 0 bases and J by 3 bases, with 13 bases between them. The CDR3 is 16 amino acids.

V usage is TRBV30 and J usage is TRBJ1-3; D remains ambiguous. This CDR3 spans 17 amino acids. The V and J ends lost 0 bases and 3 bases respectively, with 18 bases between them. Germline V gene lookup returns CDR1 GTSNPN and CDR2 SVGIG (reference sequence). The CDR3 coding sequence is TGTGCCTGGAGTGTAGGGAGGCCAGTAGTGCATGGAAACACCATATATTTT. It encodes CAWSVGRPVVHGNTIYF.

The chain has TRBV25-1 and TRBJ1-5; no clear D gene. The CDR3 extends over 15 amino acids. The germline CDR1 and CDR2 sequences are MGHDK and SYGVNS. V was clipped by 8 bases and J by 5 bases, with 19 bases between them. The CDR3 DNA sequence: TGTGCCAGCCGGGCGGGAAGGGAGGTCCATCAGCCCCAGCATTTT. It yields the protein CASRAGREVHQPQHF.

The chain couples TRBV4-2 to TRBJ1-5; no reliable D call. The CDR3 loop spans 14 amino acids. With 4 bases removed from V and 0 bases from J, the gap between germline ends came to 7 bases. Germline V gene lookup returns CDR1 LGHNA and CDR2 YNFKEQ. In DNA form, the CDR3 reads TGTGCCAGCAGCCGCGGCCTTAGCAATCAGCCCCAGCATTTT. This codes for CASSRGLSNQPQHF.

This clone has just a few counts. The V gene is TRBV6-1, the J gene TRBJ1-2; 7 nucleotides match TRBD1. Germline V lookup: CDR1 MNHNS, CDR2 SASEGT. Losses at the gene ends were 9 bases for V and 4 bases for J; bases not matched to a gene: 8. The CDR3 spans 13 residues. The CDR3 nucleotides are TGTGCCAGTTTGAAAGGGGGCAGCTATGGCTACACCTTC. Protein sequence: CASLKGGSYGYTF.

The rearrangement links TRBV5-4 to TRBJ2-5; 8 bases map to TRBD1. The CDR3 sequence is 16 residues long. The junction had 8 bases not matched to a gene; V was cut back by 4 bases and J by 0 bases. Germline V gives CDR1 SGHNT, CDR2 YYREEE (reference sequence). DNA for the CDR3: TGTGCCAGCAGCCCGGGGACAGGCAGAAACCAAGAGACCCAGTACTTC. It yields the protein CASSPGTGRNQETQYF.

J is TRBJ2-6 and V is TRBV6-5; D is ambiguous. This CDR3 has 16 amino acids. V was pared by 4 bases and J by 0 bases, with 10 bases between. Germline assignment: CDR1 MNHEY and CDR2 SVGAGI. In nucleotides, the CDR3 is TGTGCCAGCAGTTTGACACCTACCTCTGGGGCCAACGTCCTGACTTTC. Its translation is CASSLTPTSGANVLTF.

This clone has more than one count but fewer than ten. The chain is built from TRBV10-3 and TRBJ2-7; TRBD1 matches 7 bases. The V segment lost 5 bases and the J segment 2 bases; nucleotides outside the gene matches: 3. CDR1 is ENHRY, CDR2 SYGVKD, per germline. CDR3 length: 13 residues. This chain's CDR3 is CAISNTGAYEQYF. The CDR3 DNA reads as TGTGCCATCAGTAACACAGGGGCCTACGAGCAGTACTTC.

DNA of the CDR3: TGTGCCAGCAGTTCCACTCGTGCTAGCACAGATACGCAGTATTTT. It translates to CASSSTRASTDTQYF. This rearrangement joins TRBV28 to TRBJ2-3; no clear D. The CDR3 totals 15 residues. Germline loops: CDR1 MDHEN, CDR2 SYDVKM. V dropped 4 bases and J dropped 0 bases, with 11 bases sitting between them. Combining the CDR3 with reference TRBV28 and TRBJ2-3 gives the whole variable domain DVKVTQSSRYLVKRTGEKVFLECVQDMDHENMFWYRQDPGLGLRLIYFSYDVKMKEKGDIPEGYSVSREKKERFSLILESASTNQTSMYLCASSSTRASTDTQYFGPGTRLTVL.

This clone was seen only once. The rearrangement joins TRBV6-6 to TRBJ1-1, with TRBD1 matching 9 bases. The CDR3 covers 12 residues. Germline assignment: CDR1 MNHNY and CDR2 SVGAGI (reference sequence). J lost 5 bases, V lost 10 bases, and 5 bases had no gene match. The chain's CDR3 is CANNRGLTEAFF. The CDR3 DNA reads as TGTGCCAACAACAGGGGGCTTACTGAAGCTTTCTTT.

This chain connects TRBV15 to TRBJ2-1; TRBD2 agrees at 8 bases. Per germline, CDR1 LNHNV and CDR2 YYDKDF (reference sequence). Trimming took 1 base from V and 2 from J; bases not matched to a gene: 4. The CDR3 runs to 16 residues. Written as DNA, the CDR3 is TGTGCCACCAGCAGAGTAACTAGCGGTCCCTACAATGAGCAGTTCTTC. Translating it yields CATSRVTSGPYNEQFF.

The J gene is TRBJ2-3, the V gene TRBV5-1, with 8 bases matching TRBD1. Looked up from germline, CDR1 is SGHRS and CDR2 is YFSETQ. The CDR3 spans 14 residues. After removal of 5 bases from V and 4 bases from J, the junction contained 6 bases not matched to a gene. The CDR3 spells CASSFRTGSDTQYF. The CDR3 coding sequence is TGCGCCAGCAGTTTCCGGACAGGGTCAGATACGCAGTATTTT.

The rearrangement uses TRBV30 and TRBJ2-7; weak D call: TRBD1 (6 bases). V gave up 2 bases and J gave up 4 bases, with 12 bases separating them. The germline V gene encodes CDR1 GTSNPN and CDR2 SVGIG (reference sequence). The CDR3 totals 13 residues. This CDR3 reads CAWSRTVAYEQYF. The DNA for the CDR3 is TGTGCCTGGAGTAGGACAGTCGCTTACGAGCAGTACTTC.

J is TRBJ2-3 and V is TRBV12-5; possible D gene TRBD2, 7 bases. V was cut by 6 bases and J by 2 bases, with 12 bases left in between. This CDR3 spans 14 amino acids. Germline V lookup: CDR1 LGHNT, CDR2 FRNRAP. The DNA for the CDR3 is TGTGCTAGTGGAGGGGGGGGCCCCACAGATACGCAGTATTTT. Residues: CASGGGGPTDTQYF.

The chain combines TRBV30 with TRBJ1-1; 12 bases line up with TRBD1. Germline trimming cut 1 base from V and 11 bases from J; bases unmatched to any gene: 5. The germline gives CDR1 GTSNPN, CDR2 SVGIG (reference sequence). The CDR3 runs to 13 residues. The CDR3 DNA sequence: TGTGCCTGGAGTGACCGGGACAGGGGGCGGGCTTTCTTT. This gives the protein CAWSDRDRGRAFF. Variable domain in full (rest from reference TRBV30 and TRBJ1-1): SQTIHQWPATLVQPVGSPLSLECTVEGTSNPNLYWYRQAAGRGLQLLFYSVGIGQISSEVPQNLSASRPQDRQFILSSKKLLLSDSGFYLCAWSDRDRGRAFFGQGTRLTVV.